Presented here are 3 T cell receptor beta chains from one specimen sequenced in a study of T cells in Graves' hyperthyroidism and ophthalmopathy. Amplified regions were TCR beta CDR3 sequences from RNA transcripts. A first-round RT-PCR of the TCR CDR3 used the HTBI primer set. TCRdb re-derived calls from the multiplex PCR reads in MiXCR, one entry per CDR3 protein. The table includes hundreds of thousands of distinct CDR3 sequences, 15% to 20% detected once. The material sequenced was blood. All receptors derive from a man aged 35 to 55 with Graves' ophthalmopathy.

This clonotype was counted a few times. The chain is built from TRBV5-1 and TRBJ2-3; 15 positions agree with TRBD2. This CDR3 region has 20 residues. Trimming at V came to 4 bases and at J to 6 bases, leaving 18 bases not matched to a gene. Germline lookup yields CDR1 SGHRS and CDR2 YFSETQ. CDR3 coding DNA: TGCGCCAGCAGCCCACCGGTGGGGACTAGCGGGAGGTACGAACGGGATACGCAGTATTTT. Translated: CASSPPVGTSGRYERDTQYF.

The chain is built from TRBV2 and TRBJ2-3; D is tentatively TRBD1 or TRBD2 (5 bases each). Trimming cost V 1 base and J 0 bases, with 8 bases left between them. CDR3 length: 15 amino acids. Germline CDR1 and CDR2: SNHLY and FYNNEI. CDR3 nucleotides: TGTGCCAGCAGTGAAGACGGGGCTAGCACAGATACGCAGTATTTT. This encodes CASSEDGASTDTQYF.

This clonotype has just a few counts. The chain combines TRBV20-1 with TRBJ2-3; no clear D gene. Germline V gene lookup returns CDR1 DFQATT and CDR2 SNEGSKA (reference sequence). The V gene lost 0 bases and the J gene lost 0 bases, with 10 bases spanning the gap. This CDR3 has 15 amino acids. CDR3 sequence: CSARDASFSTDTQYF. As DNA, the CDR3 is TGCAGTGCTAGAGATGCTTCCTTTAGCACAGATACGCAGTATTTT.